The rows below give T cell receptor beta chains drawn from one sample of a study of radiation and T cells in renal cell carcinoma. Generated by immunoSEQ multiplex PCR, the TCRdb table keeps only in-frame clones and is missing some. The sample includes about 16,000 clones, more than 55% seen only once; the top ten take about 9%. Specimen: tumor tissue, collected from a patient whose treatment was nephrectomy without radiotherapy. The source is a man aged 35 to 55 with renal cell carcinoma. Both conserved end residues are part of each CDR3. A D gene is named only where the DNA matches it firmly. Size tells how often a clone was seen (once, few, many) or the class of an expanded clone, and some rows leave it out.

17	TRBJ1-1	NA	TRBV4-2	TRBD1	CASSPRQGGVGTVEAFF	TGTGCCAGCAGCCCCAGACAGGGAGGTGTGGGGACGGTTGAAGCTTTCTTT
13	TRBJ1-2	many	TRBV7-2	TRBD1	CASSLDRDYGYTF	TGTGCCAGCAGCTTGGACAGGGACTATGGCTACACCTTC
15	TRBJ2-2	medium-sized	TRBV9	TRBD2	CASSGGLGNTGELFF	TGTGCCAGCAGCGGGGGACTAGGGAACACCGGGGAGCTGTTTTTT
15	TRBJ1-3	few	TRBV28	TRBD1	CASSFGQGEENTIYF	TGTGCCAGCAGTTTTGGACAGGGGGAGGAAAACACCATATATTTT
17	TRBJ2-3	NA	TRBV5-6	TRBD2	CASSLTSGTSTTDTQYF	TGTGCCAGCAGCCTAACCTCCGGGACTAGCACCACAGATACGCAGTATTTT
14	TRBJ2-1	once	TRBV19	NA	CASSSVAAYNEQFF	TGTGCCAGTAGTTCTGTAGCGGCGTACAATGAGCAGTTCTTC
15	TRBJ2-7	NA	TRBV9	TRBD1	CASSATGGYPYEQYF	TGTGCCAGCAGCGCTACAGGGGGCTACCCCTACGAGCAGTACTTC
13	TRBJ1-1	few	TRBV7-9	NA	CASSLVSDTEAFF	TGTGCCAGCAGCTTAGTATCGGACACTGAAGCTTTCTTT
15	TRBJ2-2	NA	TRBV4-2	NA	CASSPGTGRSGELFF	TGTGCCAGCAGCCCCGGGACGGGACGGTCCGGGGAGCTGTTTTTT
15	TRBJ2-7	NA	TRBV5-1	NA	CASSLEGSSSYEQYF	TGCGCCAGCAGCTTGGAGGGTTCGAGCTCCTACGAGCAGTACTTC
14	TRBJ2-7	few	TRBV5-8	NA	CASSFRPYSYEQYF	TGTGCCAGCAGCTTTAGGCCGTACTCCTACGAGCAGTACTTC
16	TRBJ2-2	NA	TRBV30	NA	CAWSVLLAKNTGELFF	TGTGCCTGGAGTGTACTGCTAGCGAAGAACACCGGGGAGCTGTTTTTT
13	TRBJ2-7	NA	TRBV11-2	NA	CASSFTSWDEQYF	TGTGCCAGCAGCTTTACTAGCTGGGACGAGCAGTACTTC
15	TRBJ1-2	few	TRBV19	NA	CASSSTGTGLYGYTF	TGTGCCAGTAGTTCGACCGGTACAGGTCTGTATGGCTACACCTTC
15	TRBJ2-5	NA	TRBV6-4	NA	CASSATPGGLETQYF	TGTGCCAGCAGCGCTACTCCGGGGGGCTTGGAGACCCAGTACTTC
14	TRBJ1-2	few	TRBV19	NA	CASSIPPLLDGYTF	TGTGCCAGTAGTATCCCCCCACTTTTGGACGGCTACACCTTC
17	TRBJ2-7	NA	TRBV2	TRBD1	CASQRGQGAMSSYEQYF	TGTGCCAGCCAGAGAGGGCAGGGGGCAATGAGCTCCTACGAGCAGTACTTC
16	TRBJ1-3	few	TRBV7-9	TRBD1	CASSLRDRGTGNTIYF	TGTGCCAGCAGCTTACGGGACAGGGGAACTGGAAACACCATATATTTT
14	TRBJ2-1	NA	TRBV9	NA	CASSGPTAYNEQFF	TGTGCCAGCAGCGGCCCGACGGCCTACAATGAGCAGTTCTTC
14	TRBJ1-2	NA	TRBV7-9	NA	CASSLDSANYGYTF	TGTGCCAGCAGCTTAGACAGCGCTAACTATGGCTACACCTTC
15	TRBJ1-5	few	TRBV4-1	TRBD1	CASSQDTGEGQPQHF	TGCGCCAGCAGCCAAGATACAGGGGAGGGTCAGCCCCAGCATTTT
15	TRBJ1-6	few	TRBV6-5	NA	CASSYVSGYNSPLHF	TGTGCCAGCAGTTACGTATCGGGGTATAATTCACCCCTCCACTTT
17	TRBJ1-2	NA	TRBV7-9	NA	CASSLGGAGLGAYGYTF	TGTGCCAGCAGCTTAGGGGGAGCGGGGCTGGGTGCCTATGGCTACACCTTC
16	TRBJ2-6	medium-sized	TRBV7-2	NA	CASSFGSYSGANVLTF	TGTGCCAGCAGCTTTGGCTCCTACTCTGGGGCCAACGTCCTGACTTTC
15	TRBJ1-1	few	TRBV7-8	TRBD1	CASSSVRTGDTEAFF	TGTGCCAGCAGCTCTGTACGGACAGGGGACACTGAAGCTTTCTTT
14	TRBJ2-3	NA	TRBV6-4	TRBD2	CASSTGTSPNTQYF	TGTGCCAGCAGCACTGGGACTAGCCCAAATACGCAGTATTTT
15	TRBJ1-5	NA	TRBV11-2	TRBD1	CASSSAGTGDQPQHF	TGTGCCAGCAGCTCGGCCGGGACAGGGGATCAGCCCCAGCATTTT
16	TRBJ2-3	NA	TRBV6-1	TRBD2	CASSDLRGGSGNTQYF	TGTGCCAGCAGTGACCTGCGGGGGGGCTCCGGAAATACGCAGTATTTT
15	TRBJ2-2	NA	TRBV5-4	NA	CASSLGGLGTGELFF	TGTGCCAGCAGCTTGGGGGGGTTAGGCACCGGGGAGCTGTTTTTT
14	TRBJ1-4	few	TRBV5-1	NA	CASSYDSEGEKLFF	TGCGCCAGCAGCTACGACAGCGAGGGTGAAAAACTGTTTTTT
16	TRBJ1-3	NA	TRBV9	TRBD1	CASSAPQGAGGNTIYF	TGTGCCAGCAGCGCGCCACAGGGGGCGGGTGGAAACACCATATATTTT
14	TRBJ1-1	NA	TRBV7-2	NA	CASSSYLQNTEAFF	TGTGCCAGCAGCTCCTACCTCCAGAACACTGAAGCTTTCTTT
13	TRBJ2-5	once	TRBV6-5	NA	CASSYILGETQYF	TGTGCCAGCAGTTACATATTGGGGGAGACCCAGTACTTC
18	TRBJ2-3	NA	TRBV14	TRBD2	CASSQGRALAGGLVTQYF	TGTGCCAGCAGCCAAGGACGTGCCCTAGCGGGGGGGCTGGTTACGCAGTATTTT
13	TRBJ1-1	few	TRBV15	NA	CATSRGRNTEAFF	TGTGCCACCAGCAGGGGACGGAACACTGAAGCTTTCTTT
14	TRBJ1-1	medium-sized	TRBV19	NA	CASSMNKGHTEAFF	TGTGCCAGTAGTATGAATAAGGGGCACACTGAAGCTTTCTTT
13	TRBJ1-1	NA	TRBV11-3	NA	CASSFGTLTEAFF	TGTGCCAGCAGCTTTGGGACCCTCACTGAAGCTTTCTTT
13	TRBJ1-1	medium-sized	TRBV27	NA	CASSFTRTAEAFF	TGTGCCAGCAGTTTTACCCGGACAGCTGAAGCTTTCTTT
12	TRBJ1-2	once	TRBV7-8	NA	CASSLGDYGYTF	TGTGCCAGCAGCTTAGGGGACTATGGCTACACCTTC
12	TRBJ1-1	few	TRBV6-4	NA	CASRGVNTEAFF	TGTGCCAGCAGGGGGGTGAACACTGAAGCTTTCTTT
12	TRBJ1-1	few	TRBV6-1	NA	CASSYPALEAFF	TGTGCCAGCAGTTATCCCGCCCTTGAAGCTTTCTTT
13	TRBJ2-2	NA	TRBV11-2	NA	CASSPSPTGELFF	TGTGCCAGCAGCCCGTCCCCCACCGGGGAGCTGTTTTTT
13	TRBJ2-5	NA	TRBV18	NA	CASSPRLEETQYF	TGTGCCAGCTCACCACGACTAGAAGAGACCCAGTACTTC
14	TRBJ1-4	medium-sized	TRBV7-9	TRBD1	CATKLGQGKEKLFF	TGTGCCACTAAACTCGGACAGGGGAAGGAAAAACTGTTTTTT
14	TRBJ1-1	NA	TRBV6-5	NA	CASSYSPGQLGAFF	TGTGCCAGCAGTTACTCGCCGGGGCAGTTAGGAGCTTTCTTT
13	TRBJ2-5	NA	TRBV19	NA	CASSVGLTETQYF	TGTGCCAGTAGTGTGGGCCTTACGGAGACCCAGTACTTC
14	TRBJ1-1	NA	TRBV6-5	NA	CASSYSNRLKKAFF	TGTGCCAGCAGTTACTCGAACAGGTTGAAGAAAGCTTTCTTT
14	TRBJ1-2	NA	TRBV4-1	TRBD1	CASSQDPGGLGYTF	TGCGCCAGCAGCCAGGACCCAGGGGGACTCGGCTACACCTTC
15	TRBJ1-1	NA	TRBV18	TRBD1	CASSPRDRGSTEAFF	TGTGCCAGCTCACCGCGAGACAGGGGTAGCACTGAAGCTTTCTTT
12	TRBJ1-1	few	TRBV28	NA	CASSLVDFGAFF	TGTGCCAGCAGTTTAGTCGACTTTGGAGCTTTCTTT